This T cell receptor beta chain was identified in a study of control samples from healthy donors and cancer patients. Data came from immunoSEQ multiplex PCR; TCRdb stores just in-frame clones and leaves some out. The sample lists 100,000 to 150,000 clones; just under 95% were seen once. The specimen sequenced was blood. The source is a man aged 18 to 29 in good health.

CDR3 amino acids: CPRGRSGYTF. CDR3 nucleotide sequence: TGCCCCCGGGGGCGGAGTGGCTACACCTTC. V is TRBV29-1 and J is TRBJ1-2, with D possibly TRBD1 on 6 matching bases. Germline V gene data show CDR1 as SQVTM and CDR2 as ANQGSEA. This CDR3 has 10 residues.